This T cell receptor beta chain came from a study of molecular identifiers for immune sequencing clone quantification. Whole-study context: Within a replicate experiment, RNA obtained from either about 21,000 or 97,000 naive CD8 cells was divided into five aliquots, and four of those aliquots were then sequenced. Study findings and constraints: Over 97% of effector molecules, yet under 1% of naive-cell molecules, were held by clones above 20 RNA copies.

This CDR3 spans 12 amino acids. Trimming left V 1 base short and J 15 bases short, with 13 bases between. Germline CDR1 SGHDT, CDR2 YYEEEE. TCRdb processed the PCR reads anew with MiXCR; each CDR3 protein has one entry. Here the sample spans hundreds of thousands of distinct CDR3 sequences, less than 30% being singletons. Naive CD8 library inputs spanned about 17,000 to 1,100,000 sorted cells and 10%, 30% or 50% RNA. This clonotype was counted at least ten times. The antigen is unknown. The sequencing sample was made of naive CD8+ T cells from blood, with Jurkat cell RNA spiked in. Subset in this sample: FACS-sorted CD8+CD4-CCR7+CD45RA+ naive T cells. This sequence joins TRBV5-6 and TRBJ1-4, with D possibly being TRBD1 (6 bases). The origin of this receptor is a human donor in good health. Some libraries in this study had Jurkat cell RNA spiked in. CDR3 amino acids: CASSLNTGSVFF. The CDR3 bases are TGTGCCAGCAGCTTGAACACAGGGTCGGTGTTTTTT.